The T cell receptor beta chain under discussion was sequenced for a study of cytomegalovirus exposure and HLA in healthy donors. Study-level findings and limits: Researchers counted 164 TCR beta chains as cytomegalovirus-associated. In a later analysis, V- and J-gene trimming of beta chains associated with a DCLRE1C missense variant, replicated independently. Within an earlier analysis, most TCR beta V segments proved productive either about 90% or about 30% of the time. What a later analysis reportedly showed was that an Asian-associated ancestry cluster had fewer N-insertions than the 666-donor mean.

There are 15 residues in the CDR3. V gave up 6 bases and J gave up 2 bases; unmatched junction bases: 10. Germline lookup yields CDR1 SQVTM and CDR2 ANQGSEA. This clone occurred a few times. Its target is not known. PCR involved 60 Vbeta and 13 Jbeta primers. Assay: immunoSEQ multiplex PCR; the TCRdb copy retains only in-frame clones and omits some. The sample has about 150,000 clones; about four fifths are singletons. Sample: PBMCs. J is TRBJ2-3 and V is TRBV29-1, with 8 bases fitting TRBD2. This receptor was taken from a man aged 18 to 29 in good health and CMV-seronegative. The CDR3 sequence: CSVTGGAAYTDTQYF. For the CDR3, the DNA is TGCAGCGTGACCGGGGGGGCTGCTTACACAGATACGCAGTATTTT.